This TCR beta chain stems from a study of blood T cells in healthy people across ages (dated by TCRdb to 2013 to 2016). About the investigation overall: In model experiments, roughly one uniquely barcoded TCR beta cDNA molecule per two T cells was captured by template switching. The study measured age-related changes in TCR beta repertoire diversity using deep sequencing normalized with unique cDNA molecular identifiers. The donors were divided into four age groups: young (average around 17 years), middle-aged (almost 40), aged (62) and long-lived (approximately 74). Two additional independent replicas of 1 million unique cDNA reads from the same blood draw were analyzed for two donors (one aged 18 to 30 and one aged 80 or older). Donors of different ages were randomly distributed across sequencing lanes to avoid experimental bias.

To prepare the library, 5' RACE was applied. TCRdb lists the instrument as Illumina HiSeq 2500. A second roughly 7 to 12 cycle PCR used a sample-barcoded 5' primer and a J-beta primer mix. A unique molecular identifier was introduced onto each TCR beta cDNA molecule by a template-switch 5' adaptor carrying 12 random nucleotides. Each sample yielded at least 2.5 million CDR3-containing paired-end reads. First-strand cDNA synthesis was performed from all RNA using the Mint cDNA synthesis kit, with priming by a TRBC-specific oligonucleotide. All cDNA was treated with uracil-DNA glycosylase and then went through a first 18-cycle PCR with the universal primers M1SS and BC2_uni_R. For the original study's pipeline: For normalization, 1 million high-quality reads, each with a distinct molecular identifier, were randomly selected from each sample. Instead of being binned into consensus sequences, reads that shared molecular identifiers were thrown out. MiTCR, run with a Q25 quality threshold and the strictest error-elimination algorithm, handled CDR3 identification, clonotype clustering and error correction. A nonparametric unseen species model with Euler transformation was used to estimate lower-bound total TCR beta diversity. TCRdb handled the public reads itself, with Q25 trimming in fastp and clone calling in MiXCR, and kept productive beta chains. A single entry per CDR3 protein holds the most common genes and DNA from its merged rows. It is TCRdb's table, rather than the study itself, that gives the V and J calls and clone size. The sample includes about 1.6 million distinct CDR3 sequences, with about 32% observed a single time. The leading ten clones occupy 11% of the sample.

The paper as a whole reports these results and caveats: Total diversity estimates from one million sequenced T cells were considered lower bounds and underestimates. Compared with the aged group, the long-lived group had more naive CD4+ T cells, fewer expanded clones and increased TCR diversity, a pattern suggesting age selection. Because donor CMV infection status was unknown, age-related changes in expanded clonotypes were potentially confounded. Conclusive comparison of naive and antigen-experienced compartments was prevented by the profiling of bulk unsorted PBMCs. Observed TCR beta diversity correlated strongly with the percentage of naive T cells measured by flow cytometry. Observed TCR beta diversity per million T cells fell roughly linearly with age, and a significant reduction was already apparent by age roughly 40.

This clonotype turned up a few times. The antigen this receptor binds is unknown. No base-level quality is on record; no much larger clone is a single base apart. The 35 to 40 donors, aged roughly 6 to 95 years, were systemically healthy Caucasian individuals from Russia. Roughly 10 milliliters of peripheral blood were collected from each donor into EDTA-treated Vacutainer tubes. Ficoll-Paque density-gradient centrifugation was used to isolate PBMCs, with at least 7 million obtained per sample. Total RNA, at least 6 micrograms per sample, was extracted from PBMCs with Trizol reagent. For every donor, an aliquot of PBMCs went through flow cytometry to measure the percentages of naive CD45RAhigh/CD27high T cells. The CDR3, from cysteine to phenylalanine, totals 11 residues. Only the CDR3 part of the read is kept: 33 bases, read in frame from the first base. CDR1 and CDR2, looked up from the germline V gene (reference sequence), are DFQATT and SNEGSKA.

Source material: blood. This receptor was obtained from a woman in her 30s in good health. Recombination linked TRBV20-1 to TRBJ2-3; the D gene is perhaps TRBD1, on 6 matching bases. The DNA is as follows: TGCGCAGGGACATTGAAGGATACGCAGTATTTT. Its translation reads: CAGTLKDTQYF.